This T cell receptor beta chain was captured in a study of T cells in Graves' hyperthyroidism and ophthalmopathy. Turning to the study itself: Peripheral blood was drawn at first diagnosis, prior to all treatment.

Exclusion followed for patients with uncontrolled infection, other autoimmune disease, pregnancy or lactation. This CDR3 has 14 residues. V lost 6 bases and J lost 0; bases outside the gene matches: 3. CDR1 and CDR2 (germline): MDHEN, SYDVKM. RNA transcripts served as the template for amplifying TCR beta CDR3 regions. Researchers ran a first-round RT-PCR on the TCR CDR3 using the HTBI primer set. TCRdb ran MiXCR on the multiplex PCR reads and lists one entry per CDR3 protein. Here the sample spans roughly 350,000 distinct CDR3 sequences, approximately 14% being singletons. The sample holds many counts of this clonotype.

The clonotype originates from a woman in her thirties with Graves' hyperthyroidism. This chain connects TRBV28 to TRBJ2-3, with 7 bases fitting TRBD1. Specimen: blood. The CDR3 bases are TGTGCCAGCAGAAAACAGGGGAGCACAGATACGCAGTATTTT. Its protein is CASRKQGSTDTQYF.